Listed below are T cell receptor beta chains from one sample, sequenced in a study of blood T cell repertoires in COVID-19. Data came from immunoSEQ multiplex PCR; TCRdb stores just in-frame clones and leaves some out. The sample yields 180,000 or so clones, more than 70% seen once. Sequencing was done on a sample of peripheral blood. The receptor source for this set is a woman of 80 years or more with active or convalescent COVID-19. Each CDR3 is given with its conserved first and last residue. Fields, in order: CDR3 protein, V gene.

CASSQGTYRASSGNTIYF,TRBV18
CAWSPLAVNTEAFF,TRBV30
CASSWETGGSRREQYF,TRBV27
CASSYRDFYTDTQYF,TRBV7-9
CASSLVPGSNTETFF,TRBV5-1
CASSRYTVGYEQYF,TRBV7-2
CASSRRVHEQFF,TRBV7-9
CASSVSGQANYGYTF,TRBV9
CSVDTSGTPTSYTQYF,TRBV29-1
CASSEGGWPQHF,TRBV9
CASSLAGLSTEAFF,TRBV5-1
CAISAMEGNTGELFF,TRBV10-3
CASSSGQGGGYTF,TRBV5-1
CASSLRPTARVTEAFF,TRBV4-1
CASQGANTGELFF,TRBV7-9
CSVTTGANGYTF,TRBV29-1
CAWSGQVITEAFF,TRBV30
CASRPGGDSYEQYF,TRBV4-2
CASSPTGSYTGELFF,TRBV5-1
CASSPRAGSDTGELFF,TRBV18
CASSLSRTGGTTGELFF,TRBV7-2
CASSLGHTGGYTF,TRBV28
CASSNSETQYF,TRBV21-1
CASSLAAGFTSPLHF,TRBV11-2
CASSQGDRAWGTDTQYF,TRBV6-2/TRBV6-3
CASSIEEVTEAFF,TRBV19
CASTTWRGREKLFF,TRBV28
CASSLDRGQPQHF,TRBV7-8
CASSRPLRRSSGNTIYF,TRBV3-1/TRBV3-2
CASSPRVVSTGATNEKLFF,TRBV18
CASSQAGTARETQYF,TRBV3-1/TRBV3-2
CASSWGGHNQPQHF,TRBV7-2
CASSLGGGLAGFFYEQYF,TRBV28
CASSQDSRTGGADTQYF,TRBV4-3
CASSYTGPNTGELFF,TRBV6-2/TRBV6-3
CASSPTGWANTEAFF,TRBV18
CASSWGLEQYF,TRBV27
CASSQVERGRRYF,TRBV3-1/TRBV3-2
CASSMGRHSYSNQPQHF,TRBV19
CASSQRQGYGYTF,TRBV3-1/TRBV3-2
CASNQRGAGSNYGYTF,TRBV28
CATGRLAGGDNEQFF,TRBV6-5
CASSDRQGANQPQHF,TRBV2
CASSFGEQPQHF,TRBV7-2
CASSLQGYTDTQYF,TRBV3-1/TRBV3-2
CASSLLTGEGNTIYF,TRBV5-4
CASSLPQFNGYTF,TRBV5-4
CAWKAPGATEAFF,TRBV30
CASSRNRGDGYTF,TRBV19
CASSEYPGETQYF,TRBV25-1
CASGLDTPNYGYTF,TRBV5-1
CASSQLTLTGVSSPLHF,TRBV4-2
CASSHRQGAYGYTF,TRBV27
CASSESGESSGYTF,TRBV6-1
CSVGEGTDTQYF,TRBV29-1
CASSQRENQETQYF,TRBV3-1/TRBV3-2
CSASPSAEIFYNEQFF,TRBV20-1
CASSYSSSSGNTEAFF,TRBV6-5
CAISVSVNYGYTF,TRBV10-3
CASSVVGQGYEQYF,TRBV9